The 14 T cell receptor beta chains given below trace back to one sample, sequenced in a study of CXCR3-negative and CXCR3-positive naive CD8 T cells. Via 5' RACE with UMI labels, TRB cDNA libraries were prepared. TCRdb re-called the 5' RACE reads; every CDR3 protein appears as one record, without DNA. The table for this sample gives roughly 80,000 distinct CDR3 sequences. Study-level points and caveats: Against CXCR3-negative naive cells, CXCR3-positive naive cells showed more hydrophobic TRB CDR3s.

Antigens for these TCRs are unknown. Sequenced: naive CXCR3+ CD8+ T cells from blood. As for subset: CD45RO-CCR7+CD27+CD95- naive CD8+ T cells expressing CXCR3 (TNR3+). These receptors all come from a human donor in good health. Some clones in this sample may be carry-over from other donors' samples.

The chain employs TRBV28 and TRBJ2-3; TCRdb designates TRBD2, a call that cannot be tested without DNA. The length of the CDR3 is 13 residues. Germline V gene data show CDR1 as MDHEN and CDR2 as SYDVKM. CDR3: CASTQGPVDTQYF.

This chain links TRBV6-5 with TRBJ2-1; TCRdb's D gene call, TRBD2, goes unchecked for lack of DNA. Germline CDR1 reads MNHEY; CDR2 reads SVGAGI. This CDR3 comprises 17 residues. This CDR3 reads CASSYLGTSGSSDEQFF.

V and J are TRBV10-3 and TRBJ2-5; the TCRdb D gene call, TRBD1, has no DNA to confirm it. CDR1 ENHRY and CDR2 SYGVKD come from the germline V gene. The CDR3 extends over 15 amino acids. This CDR3 is CAISAKGALQETQYF.

This chain connects TRBV28 to TRBJ2-1; the TCRdb call, TRBD2, lacks DNA for checking. The germline V gene encodes CDR1 MDHEN and CDR2 SYDVKM. There are 16 residues in the CDR3. CDR3: CASSPLAGVSYNEQFF.

This chain joins TRBV4-3 and TRBJ2-5; the D call from TCRdb, TRBD2, cannot be confirmed without DNA. From germline, CDR1 is LGHNA and CDR2 YSLEER. There are 17 residues in the CDR3. The CDR3 is CASSQDPGLAGLETQYF.

This rearrangement joins TRBV7-3 to TRBJ2-2. The CDR3 covers 12 residues. Looked up from germline, CDR1 is SGHTA and CDR2 is FQGTGA. The CDR3 region is CASSSSGGELFF.

The chain links TRBV4-3 to TRBJ2-1; TCRdb picks TRBD2, but there is no DNA to check that call. There are 15 residues in the CDR3. The germline CDR1 and CDR2 sequences are LGHNA and YSLEER. The CDR3 loop is CASSPTGTSYNEQFF.

The chain carries TRBV6-5 and TRBJ2-1; the TCRdb D gene call, TRBD2, has no DNA to confirm it. Germline V gives CDR1 MNHEY, CDR2 SVGAGI. The CDR3 has 13 residues. CDR3 region: CASGTSGRGEQFF.

The J gene is TRBJ2-2, the V gene TRBV6-5. Per the germline V gene, CDR1 is MNHEY and CDR2 is SVGAGI. The CDR3 is 14 amino acids. The CDR3 protein is CASSYQVDTGELFF.

The V gene is TRBV28, the J gene TRBJ1-2; TCRdb returns TRBD1, unconfirmable since there is no DNA. The CDR3 sequence is 17 residues long. Germline V gives CDR1 MDHEN, CDR2 SYDVKM. The CDR3 sequence: CASIPIGDRGVNYGYTF.

This chain joins TRBV2 and TRBJ1-1. The germline CDR1 and CDR2 sequences are SNHLY and FYNNEI. CDR3 length: 15 residues. CDR3 region: CASLSWIGGDTEAFF.

The chain combines TRBV6-5 with TRBJ2-1. Germline CDR1 is MNHEY and CDR2 is SVGAGI. The CDR3 length is 12 residues. CDR3: CASGPPGNEQFF.

The rearrangement uses TRBV6-6 and TRBJ2-1. This CDR3 has 15 residues. The V gene's germline CDR1 is MNHNY and CDR2 SVGAGI (reference sequence). CDR3 protein: CASSYSPASHNEQFF.

The chain is built from TRBV28 and TRBJ2-1; TCRdb proposes TRBD2, but this gene call is untestable without DNA. This CDR3 is 13 amino acids long. Germline values: CDR1 MDHEN, CDR2 SYDVKM. CDR3 protein: CASAGAADNGQFF. The variable domain in full, with the rest retrieved from reference TRBV28 and TRBJ2-1, is DVKVTQSSRYLVKRTGEKVFLECVQDMDHENMFWYRQDPGLGLRLIYFSYDVKMKEKGDIPEGYSVSREKKERFSLILESASTNQTSMYLCASAGAADNGQFFGPGTRLTVL.